Each of the 3 T cell receptor beta chains below was sequenced from the same sample in a study of Ad26.COV2.S vaccination and SARS-CoV-2 variants. Stated treatment: around 19 received Ad26.COV2.S at low or high dose, single or two shots; about five received placebo; per-sample allocation not given. It was on day 63 after the first vaccine or placebo injection that samples were taken. Some clones are missing from TCRdb's copy, which holds only in-frame ones; the method was immunoSEQ multiplex PCR. The data show about 410,000 clones, around nine tenths seen once. The starting material was peripheral blood, obtained in a trial of Ad26.COV2.S vaccine versus placebo. Receptors were obtained from a person between 18 and 65 years old who received the Ad26.COV2.S COVID-19 vaccine or a placebo.

The chain uses TRBV4-2 and TRBJ2-7, with 10 nucleotides matching TRBD2. This CDR3 comprises 15 residues. Germline V gene lookup returns CDR1 LGHNA and CDR2 YNFKEQ. The J segment lost 3 bases and the V segment lost 4 bases, leaving 6 bases of the junction unmatched. CDR3 in DNA: TGTGCCAGCAGCCCCGGACTAGCGGACTACTACGAGCAGTACTTC. Its translation is CASSPGLADYYEQYF.

The chain links TRBV11-1 to TRBJ2-3; a possible D gene is TRBD2 (5 bases). Trimming removed 0 bases at V and 5 bases at J, with 15 bases between. The CDR3 spans 16 residues. The germline gives CDR1 SGHAT, CDR2 FQDESV (reference sequence). The CDR3 sequence: CASSLAGTSEGDTQYF. DNA of the CDR3: TGTGCCAGCAGCTTAGCGGGCACCTCAGAGGGAGATACGCAGTATTTT. The full variable domain, with the rest looked up from reference TRBV11-1 and TRBJ2-3, is EAEVAQSPRYKITEKSQAVAFWCDPISGHATLYWYRQILGQGPELLVQFQDESVVDDSQLPKDRFSAERLKGVDSTLKIQPAELGDSAMYLCASSLAGTSEGDTQYFGPGTRLTVL.

The rearrangement uses TRBV28 and TRBJ2-7; 10 nucleotides match TRBD2. Per germline, CDR1 MDHEN and CDR2 SYDVKM. Trimming removed 3 bases from V and 7 bases from J; junction bases left unmatched: 6. The CDR3 consists of 14 residues. The CDR3 DNA reads TGTGCCAGCAGTTTGTTGAGCGGGAGGGCGGAGCAGTACTTC. It codes for CASSLLSGRAEQYF.